This T cell receptor beta chain was found in a study of blood T cell repertoires in COVID-19. Study in general: Whether acute or convalescent, the COVID-19 samples came from the United States, Italy and Spain.

Trimming removed 4 bases from V and 4 bases from J, with 13 bases in between. The germline gives CDR1 MNHNY, CDR2 SVGAGI (reference sequence). CDR3 length equals 15 residues. Methods used by the authors: Counts of nucleated cells, estimated from reference gene primer amplification, were obtained. The assay was immunoSEQ multiplex PCR, and TCRdb's table has in-frame clones only and misses some. Clone size and V and J calls were adopted from that table, with D and trimming inferred from the DNA. The data contain approximately 110,000 clones, almost 90% of them singletons. The receptor was isolated from a woman between 45 and 60 years old with active or convalescent COVID-19. Sequencing was done on a sample of peripheral blood. V usage is TRBV6-6 and J usage is TRBJ2-2, with TRBD1 as a possible D gene (6 bases). Here the CDR3 reads CASSSNRAGTGELFF. CDR3 DNA sequence: TGTGCCAGCAGTTCAAACAGGGCGGGCACCGGGGAGCTGTTTTTT.